This T cell receptor (beta chain) was sequenced during a study of metastatic and nonmetastatic thyroid tumors. About the study: Thyroid patients, malignant and benign, had repertoires compared across blood and tumor or nodule tissue.

Points from the study as a whole: In both blood and tumor samples, TCR beta diversity was reported significantly higher for malignant than benign nodules.

Germline V gene sequence: CDR1 SGHTA, CDR2 FQGTGA. The CDR3 is 17 residues long. Trimming cost V 5 bases and J 3 bases; bases outside gene matches: 12. In its sample, this clone was seen many times. Its antigen is not identified. TCRdb re-called the PCR reads via MiXCR. Of 45,000 or so clones listed, about 4.3% are singletons. Every patient underwent thyroid surgery untreated. What was sequenced was blood. The clonotype comes from a female donor with papillary thyroid cancer or a benign thyroid nodule (not recorded which). Some clones in this sample may be carry-over from other donors' samples. The rearrangement links TRBV7-3 to TRBJ2-3, with TRBD2 identical over 9 bases. The CDR3 sequence is CASSITGFLAGTDTQYF. The DNA of the CDR3 is TGTGCCAGCAGCATTACCGGATTTCTAGCGGGAACAGATACGCAGTATTTT.